The present T cell receptor (beta chain) was sequenced within a study of blood T cell repertoires in COVID-19. Whole-study context: The United States, Italy and Spain supplied acute and convalescent COVID-19 samples. Nucleic acid was either cDNA or gDNA, and it came from T cells, B-cell-depleted T cells, or PBMCs.

The CDR3 is made up of 14 amino acids. Trimming removed 5 bases from V and 5 bases from J; junction bases left unmatched: 6. The germline V gene encodes CDR1 LNHNV and CDR2 YYDKDF (reference sequence). Sequencing used immunoSEQ multiplex PCR; TCRdb keeps in-frame clones, though not all of them. The repertoire holds 150,000 to 200,000 clones, with approximately 89% as singletons. The sequence derives from a woman in her thirties or forties with acute COVID-19. This chain joins TRBV15 and TRBJ2-7, with 10 nucleotides matching TRBD2. Sequenced: PBMCs or T cells enriched from blood (not recorded which). The CDR3 nucleotides read TGTGCCACCAGCGAGGGACTAGCGCTCGACGAGCAGTACTTC. It yields the protein CATSEGLALDEQYF.